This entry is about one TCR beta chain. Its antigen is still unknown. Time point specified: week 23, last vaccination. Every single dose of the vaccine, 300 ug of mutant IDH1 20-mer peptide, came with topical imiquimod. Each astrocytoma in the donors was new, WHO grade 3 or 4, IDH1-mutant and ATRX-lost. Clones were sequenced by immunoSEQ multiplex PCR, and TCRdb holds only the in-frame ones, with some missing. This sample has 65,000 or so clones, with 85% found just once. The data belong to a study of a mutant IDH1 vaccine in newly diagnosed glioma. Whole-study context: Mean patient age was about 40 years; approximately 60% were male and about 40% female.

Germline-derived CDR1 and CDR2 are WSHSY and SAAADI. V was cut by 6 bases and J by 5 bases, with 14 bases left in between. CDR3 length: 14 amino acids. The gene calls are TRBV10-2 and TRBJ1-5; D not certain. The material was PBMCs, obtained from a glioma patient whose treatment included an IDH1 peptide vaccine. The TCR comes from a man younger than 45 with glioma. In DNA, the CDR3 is TGCGCCAGCAGGTCACCCGGACGTGATCAGCCCCAGCATTTT. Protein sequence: CASRSPGRDQPQHF.